These T cell receptor beta chains were read from a single sample in a study of blood T cell repertoires in COVID-19. The protocol was immunoSEQ multiplex PCR, while the TCRdb copy is restricted to in-frame clones and leaves out a portion. The sample consists of 650,000 to 800,000 clones, 85% to 90% of them appearing once. Sequenced sample: peripheral blood. Every receptor here comes from a woman aged 18-35 years with acute or convalescent COVID-19. Both conserved end residues are part of each CDR3. The D gene is left open where the match is weak. Not all rows give a size; the values are once, few, many and, for expanded clones, a class.

.	TRBJ2-7	TRBD1	TRBV28	CASSLWGGQGEDEQYF	TGTGCCAGCAGTTTATGGGGGGGACAGGGAGAAGACGAGCAGTACTTC
.	TRBJ1-6	TRBD1	TRBV27	CASSLFRTGYSPLHF	TGTGCCAGCAGTTTATTTCGGACAGGTTATTCACCCCTCCACTTT
.	TRBJ1-2	TRBD1	TRBV5-4	CASSSGQGKGLGVYGYTF	TGTGCCAGCAGCTCGGGACAGGGAAAGGGGCTAGGAGTCTATGGCTACACCTTC
.	TRBJ2-6	TRBD1	TRBV7-9	CASRGQSSGANVLTF	TGTGCCAGCAGGGGACAGAGCTCTGGGGCCAACGTCCTGACTTTC
.	TRBJ1-1	TRBD1	TRBV5-1	CASSYRTGGIRTEAFF	TGCGCCAGCAGCTATCGGACAGGGGGCATCAGAACTGAAGCTTTCTTT
.	TRBJ2-5	TRBD2	TRBV5-1	CASSLAQTSGGAEETQYF	TGCGCCAGCAGCTTGGCTCAGACTAGCGGGGGGGCCGAAGAGACCCAGTACTTC
once	TRBJ2-3	.	TRBV9	CASSSREGTDTQYF	TGTGCCAGCAGCAGCAGGGAGGGCACAGATACGCAGTATTTT
once	TRBJ1-2	TRBD1	TRBV7-9	CASSLARDSRGYTF	TGTGCCAGCAGCCTAGCCAGGGACAGTCGGGGCTACACCTTC
once	TRBJ1-5	.	TRBV7-2	CASSLDGGGNQPQHF	TGTGCCAGCAGCTTAGACGGGGGGGGCAATCAGCCCCAGCATTTT
once	TRBJ1-1	.	TRBV24-1	CATSDTDGEDTEAFF	TGTGCCACCAGTGACACCGACGGGGAGGACACTGAAGCTTTCTTT
once	TRBJ2-3	.	TRBV18	CASSPIPSLAQDTQYF	TGTGCCAGCTCACCAATCCCCTCGCTGGCCCAAGATACGCAGTATTTT
once	TRBJ2-7	.	TRBV5-1	CASSLETQGLEQYF	TGCGCCAGCAGCTTGGAAACACAGGGCCTGGAGCAGTACTTC
few	TRBJ2-3	.	TRBV3-1/TRBV3-2	CASSPSTDTQYF	TGTGCCAGCAGCCCAAGCACAGATACGCAGTATTTT
.	TRBJ1-5	.	TRBV12-5	CASASPAGRNQPQHF	TGTGCTAGTGCCTCCCCGGCAGGGCGCAATCAGCCCCAGCATTTT
.	TRBJ2-5	TRBD2	TRBV3-1/TRBV3-2	CASSLAGGKETQYF	TGTGCCAGCAGTTTAGCGGGGGGGAAAGAGACCCAGTACTTC
.	TRBJ2-1	TRBD2	TRBV7-9	CASSRRRGTSGVAYNEQFF	TGTGCCAGCAGCCGTCGGAGGGGGACTAGCGGGGTAGCCTACAATGAGCAGTTCTTC
.	TRBJ1-2	TRBD1	TRBV7-3	CASSLSAGGGYGYTF	TGTGCCAGCAGCTTAAGTGCAGGGGGCGGCTATGGCTACACCTTC
once	TRBJ1-4	.	TRBV20-1	CSAASYEKLFF	TGCAGTGCCGCCTCCTACGAAAAACTGTTTTTT
.	TRBJ1-5	TRBD1	TRBV11-2	CASSSGGQPQHF	TGTGCCAGCAGCTCAGGGGGTCAGCCCCAGCATTTT
.	TRBJ1-1	.	TRBV29-1	CSVEGDSMNTEAFF	TGCAGCGTTGAAGGGGACTCTATGAACACTGAAGCTTTCTTT
.	TRBJ1-2	.	TRBV27	CATSLVGAMVYGYTF	TGTGCCACCTCCTTGGTGGGGGCTATGGTCTATGGCTACACCTTC
.	TRBJ1-5	.	TRBV7-2	CASSLAIGGQPQHF	TGTGCCAGCAGCTTAGCGATTGGCGGGCAGCCCCAGCATTTT
.	TRBJ1-6	TRBD1	TRBV30	CAWTGGRNSPLHF	TGTGCCTGGACAGGGGGACGTAATTCACCCCTCCACTTT
.	TRBJ2-2	TRBD2	TRBV3-1/TRBV3-2	CASSFRTSGVTGELFF	TGTGCCAGCAGCTTCAGGACTAGCGGGGTCACCGGGGAGCTGTTTTTT
.	TRBJ1-1	.	TRBV24-1	CATSSAEGNTEAFF	TGTGCCACCAGCTCAGCGGAGGGGAACACTGAAGCTTTCTTT
.	TRBJ2-1	TRBD2	TRBV2	CASSGQRGVWNEQFF	TGTGCCAGCAGTGGCCAGCGGGGGGTGTGGAATGAGCAGTTCTTC
.	TRBJ1-3	.	TRBV2	CASTSLAGNTIYF	TGTGCCAGCACTTCGTTGGCCGGAAACACCATATATTTT
.	TRBJ1-5	TRBD1	TRBV7-2	CASSLRQGQPQHF	TGTGCCAGCAGCTTACGACAGGGACAGCCCCAGCATTTT
.	TRBJ1-2	TRBD1	TRBV9	CASSAGTGRNYGYTF	TGTGCCAGCAGCGCCGGGACAGGGCGGAACTATGGCTACACCTTC
.	TRBJ1-4	.	TRBV5-1	CASSLAGGEKLFF	TGCGCCAGCAGCTTGGCGGGAGGGGAAAAACTGTTTTTT
.	TRBJ1-2	TRBD1	TRBV19	CASFRTGGQDYGYTF	TGTGCCAGTTTCCGGACAGGGGGCCAGGACTATGGCTACACCTTC
once	TRBJ1-5	.	TRBV18	CASSLSLDQPQHF	TGTGCCAGCTCACTATCTCTCGATCAGCCCCAGCATTTT
.	TRBJ2-2	.	TRBV7-8	CASSLGAVIAGELFF	TGTGCCAGCAGCTTAGGTGCAGTCATCGCCGGGGAGCTGTTTTTT
.	TRBJ2-2	.	TRBV5-4	CASSFGQTTGELFF	TGTGCCAGCAGCTTTGGACAAACGACCGGGGAGCTGTTTTTT
.	TRBJ1-2	.	TRBV5-1	CASSPPTGSSVHGYTF	TGCGCCAGCAGCCCACCTACAGGGAGTTCGGTCCATGGCTACACCTTC
.	TRBJ2-7	.	TRBV6-6	CASSYDGSYEQYF	TGTGCCAGCAGTTACGACGGGTCGTACGAGCAGTACTTC
.	TRBJ1-5	TRBD1	TRBV2	CASTLQGDSNQPQHF	TGTGCCAGCACTCTCCAGGGGGATAGCAATCAGCCCCAGCATTTT
once	TRBJ2-7	TRBD1	TRBV15	CATSRGFGQGGDEQYF	TGTGCCACCAGCCGTGGATTTGGACAGGGTGGGGACGAGCAGTACTTC
.	TRBJ1-1	.	TRBV4-2	CASSQDSGNRVTEAFF	TGTGCCAGCAGCCAAGACAGTGGGAACAGGGTCACTGAAGCTTTCTTT
.	TRBJ1-4	TRBD1	TRBV29-1	CSVGQPHEKLFF	TGCAGCGTGGGACAGCCACATGAAAAACTGTTTTTT
.	TRBJ1-2	.	TRBV15	CATSRAADREGYTF	TGTGCCACCAGCAGAGCGGCGGACAGAGAAGGCTACACCTTC
.	TRBJ2-1	TRBD2	TRBV6-5	CASSYKLAGGHYEQFF	TGTGCCAGCAGTTACAAGCTAGCGGGGGGCCATTATGAGCAGTTCTTC
.	TRBJ1-2	.	TRBV11-2	CASSAGGGHPIYGYTF	TGTGCCAGCAGCGCCGGGGGGGGGCATCCCATCTATGGCTACACCTTC
.	TRBJ2-1	.	TRBV4-3	CASSRRGVGEQFF	TGCGCCAGCAGCCGCAGGGGTGTGGGTGAGCAGTTCTTC
.	TRBJ1-5	.	TRBV15	CATSRERASQPQHF	TGTGCCACCAGCAGAGAGAGGGCCAGTCAGCCCCAGCATTTT
.	TRBJ1-1	.	TRBV9	CASSPSTSLHTEAFF	TGTGCCAGCAGCCCCTCTACTAGCCTGCACACTGAAGCTTTCTTT
.	TRBJ2-7	.	TRBV3-1/TRBV3-2	CASSHQGRASYEQYF	TGTGCCAGCAGCCATCAGGGTAGAGCATCCTACGAGCAGTACTTC
.	TRBJ1-3	.	TRBV4-3	CASSQDSYGNTIYF	TGCGCCAGCAGCCAAGATTCCTACGGAAACACCATATATTTT
.	TRBJ2-7	.	TRBV7-9	CASSYRQESYEQYF	TGTGCCAGCAGCTACAGACAGGAATCCTACGAGCAGTACTTC
.	TRBJ1-2	.	TRBV7-9	CASGDRTIGGYTF	TGTGCCAGCGGAGACAGGACGATAGGCGGCTACACCTTC
once	TRBJ2-3	.	TRBV7-8	CASSPPSWQGTDTQYF	TGTGCCAGCAGCCCCCCCTCCTGGCAGGGAACAGATACGCAGTATTTT
.	TRBJ1-4	.	TRBV13	CASSLSGSEKLFF	TGTGCCAGCAGCTTATCGGGATCTGAAAAACTGTTTTTT
.	TRBJ1-1	TRBD1	TRBV29-1	CSFTGTGGAYTEAFF	TGCAGCTTTACCGGGACAGGGGGCGCGTACACTGAAGCTTTCTTT
.	TRBJ2-2	.	TRBV5-1	CASSWAFGELFF	TGCGCCAGCAGCTGGGCGTTCGGGGAGCTGTTTTTT
once	TRBJ1-2	TRBD1	TRBV3-1/TRBV3-2	CASSHPKEGAYGYTF	TGTGCCAGCAGCCATCCTAAAGAGGGGGCCTATGGCTACACCTTC